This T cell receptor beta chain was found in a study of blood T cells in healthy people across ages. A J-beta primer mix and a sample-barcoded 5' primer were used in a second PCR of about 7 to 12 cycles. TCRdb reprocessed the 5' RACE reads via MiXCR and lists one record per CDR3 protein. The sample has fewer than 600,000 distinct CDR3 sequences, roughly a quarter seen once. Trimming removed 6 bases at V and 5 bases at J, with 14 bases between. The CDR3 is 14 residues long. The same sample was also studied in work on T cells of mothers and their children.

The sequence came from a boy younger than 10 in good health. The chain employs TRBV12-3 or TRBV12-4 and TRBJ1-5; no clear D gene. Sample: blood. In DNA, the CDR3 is TGTGCCAGCAGCCCCAGGTCCCGCGATCAGCCCCAGCATTTT. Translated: CASSPRSRDQPQHF.